One and the same sample provided the 17 T cell receptor beta chains below, sequenced in a study of lymphopenia after photon versus proton radiotherapy. The repertoire was sequenced with immunoSEQ multiplex PCR; TCRdb's copy has only in-frame clones and lacks some. The table includes roughly 40,000 clones, about 85% detected once. Sample: peripheral blood, taken from a patient treated with proton-based radiotherapy. These TCRs come from a woman in her seventies with pancreatic cancer.

The chain is built from TRBV6-6 and TRBJ2-1; TRBD2 agrees at 7 bases. V shed 2 bases, J shed 8 bases, and the junction held 12 bases outside the gene matches. The CDR3 totals 16 residues. Germline V CDR1 and CDR2: MNHNY, SVGAGI (reference sequence). CDR3 DNA sequence: TGTGCCAGCAGTTACGCCTTCGCGGGAGAGGTCTATGAGCAGTTCTTC. Translating it yields CASSYAFAGEVYEQFF.

V gene TRBV25-1 combines with J gene TRBJ2-7; D assignment may be TRBD1 or TRBD2 (5 bases each). This CDR3 contains 16 residues. Trimming removed 3 bases at V and 1 base at J, with 16 bases between. Germline V CDR1 and CDR2: MGHDK, SYGVNS. The CDR3 sequence is CASSDPAWGKSYEQYF. In nucleotides, the CDR3 is TGTGCCAGCAGTGACCCGGCGTGGGGGAAATCCTACGAGCAGTACTTC.

The chain couples TRBV11-2 to TRBJ1-2, with 7 bases that match TRBD1. V was clipped by 4 bases and J by 8 bases; unmatched bases: 16. CDR1 is SGHAT, CDR2 FQNNGV, per germline. The CDR3 runs to 16 residues. The CDR3 DNA reads TGTGCCAGCAGCTCCATGAGACAGGGCACCTCTCGGGGCTACACCTTC. Translated, it gives CASSSMRQGTSRGYTF.

The chain recombines TRBV28 with TRBJ2-5; 15 bases map to TRBD2. Per germline, CDR1 MDHEN and CDR2 SYDVKM. The CDR3 has 17 residues. With V trimmed by 3 bases and J by 4 bases, 6 bases remained unmatched. The CDR3 sequence is CASSFSVGLAGGETQYF. CDR3 DNA: TGTGCCAGCAGTTTTTCAGTGGGACTAGCGGGAGGAGAGACCCAGTACTTC.

This chain joins TRBV19 and TRBJ1-3; no firm D call. The CDR3 has 16 amino acids. Per germline, CDR1 LNHDA and CDR2 SQIVND (reference sequence). Between the trimmed V and J ends, which lost 7 bases and 1 base, there was a span of 17 bases. The CDR3 is CASNHKGLGSGNTIYF. The CDR3 DNA sequence: TGTGCCAGTAATCATAAAGGGCTCGGGTCTGGAAACACCATATATTTT.

V is TRBV7-6 and J is TRBJ2-3, with D unresolved. The V and J ends lost 1 base and 6 bases respectively, with 20 bases between them. The CDR3 contains 17 residues. Germline V gene lookup returns CDR1 SGHVS and CDR2 FNYEAQ. CDR3 sequence: CASSLGTAGPRPDTQYF. CDR3 DNA: TGTGCCAGCAGCTTAGGAACGGCCGGGCCTAGGCCCGATACGCAGTATTTT.

The rearrangement links TRBV28 to TRBJ2-7; D is possibly TRBD1 (6 bases). CDR1 is MDHEN, CDR2 SYDVKM, per germline. Trimming left V 5 bases short and J 3 bases short, with 8 bases between. This CDR3 spans 12 amino acids. The CDR3 reads CASSQTGYEQYF. The DNA of the CDR3 is TGTGCCAGCAGTCAGACAGGCTACGAGCAGTACTTC.

Only one count was recorded for this clone. V gene TRBV18 combines with J gene TRBJ1-5, with D possibly TRBD1 on 5 matching bases. CDR1 KGHSH and CDR2 LQKENI come from the germline V gene. The CDR3 extends over 17 amino acids. V was cut by 2 bases and J by 6 bases, with 20 bases left in between. The DNA for the CDR3 is TGTGCCAGCTCACCAGAGGGGTCACGGTTGGGAGTTCAGCCCCAGCATTTT. This gives the protein CASSPEGSRLGVQPQHF.

The chain has TRBV28 and TRBJ2-7, with D possibly TRBD2 on 7 matching bases. The CDR3 has 16 amino acids. V was clipped by 1 base and J by 4 bases, with 17 bases between them. CDR1 is MDHEN, CDR2 SYDVKM, per germline. Here the CDR3 DNA reads TGTGCCAGCAGTTTATACCCTAGGGCGGGGGCTTACGAGCAGTACTTC. The encoded protein is CASSLYPRAGAYEQYF.

The chain employs TRBV19 and TRBJ1-5; 7 bases fit TRBD1. V dropped 4 bases and J dropped 7; count of bases not matched to a gene: 10. Germline V lookup: CDR1 LNHDA, CDR2 SQIVND (reference sequence). This CDR3 is built from 15 residues. The CDR3 DNA reads TGTGCCAGTAGTAGGACAGGTGACAAGAGGCAGCCCCAGCATTTT. It translates to CASSRTGDKRQPQHF. Using reference TRBV19 and TRBJ1-5 for the parts outside the CDR3, the full variable domain is DGGITQSPKYLFRKEGQNVTLSCEQNLNHDAMYWYRQDPGQGLRLIYYSQIVNDFQKGDIAEGYSVSREKKESFPLTVTSAQKNPTAFYLCASSRTGDKRQPQHFGDGTRLSIL.

In DNA, the CDR3 is TGTGCCAGCAGCCCCGAGGGGGTTGGGAATCAGCCCCAGCATTTT. Translating it yields CASSPEGVGNQPQHF. This chain joins TRBV27 and TRBJ1-5; TRBD1 is a possible D gene (6 bases). Between the trimmed V and J ends, which lost 6 bases and 4 bases, there was a span of 16 bases. Germline lookup yields CDR1 MNHEY and CDR2 SMNVEV (reference sequence). This CDR3 contains 15 residues.

The chain carries TRBV27 and TRBJ2-5; D unresolved. V gave up 5 bases and J gave up 6 bases, with 13 bases separating them. This CDR3 is built from 13 residues. Germline assignment: CDR1 MNHEY and CDR2 SMNVEV (reference sequence). CDR3 in amino acids: CASSPSIGKTQYF. Here the CDR3 DNA reads TGTGCCAGCAGTCCGTCGATTGGGAAGACCCAGTACTTC.

The CDR3 protein is CAISEKGDRAFF. The CDR3 nucleotides are TGTGCCATCAGTGAGAAGGGGGATCGAGCTTTCTTT. The rearrangement uses TRBV10-3 and TRBJ1-1; possibly TRBD1 for D (6 bases). V was cut by 2 bases and J by 10 bases, with 11 bases left in between. Germline-derived CDR1 and CDR2 are ENHRY and SYGVKD. CDR3 length equals 12 residues.

The chain couples TRBV28 to TRBJ1-5, with D maybe TRBD1 (5 bases). The germline V gene has CDR1 MDHEN and CDR2 SYDVKM. Trimming shortened V by 7 bases and J by 2 bases, and 15 bases separated the two germline ends. The CDR3 length is 15 residues. The CDR3 sequence is CASNQRGARNQPQHF. In DNA, the CDR3 is TGTGCCAGCAACCAAAGAGGGGCCCGCAATCAGCCCCAGCATTTT.

The J gene is TRBJ2-5, the V gene TRBV20-1; D gene uncertain. CDR1 is DFQATT and CDR2 is SNEGSKA in the germline V gene (reference sequence). Trimming removed 3 bases at V and 5 bases at J, with 4 bases between. The CDR3 is 10 residues long. DNA of the CDR3: TGCAGTGCTAGTTTTGAGACCCAGTACTTC. It is translated as CSASFETQYF.

The chain carries TRBV7-9 and TRBJ1-2; 8 bases match TRBD1. V lost 1 base to trimming and J lost 2 bases; unmatched junction nucleotides: 3. Germline-derived CDR1 and CDR2 are SEHNR and FQNEAQ (reference sequence). This CDR3 contains 15 residues. The CDR3 DNA reads TGTGCCAGCAGCTTAGAAAGGACAGGGAACTATGGCTACACCTTC. It translates to CASSLERTGNYGYTF.

The chain has TRBV7-9 and TRBJ2-1; 9 nucleotides line up with TRBD2. This CDR3 is built from 17 residues. The V gene end was trimmed by 5 bases and the J gene end by 5 bases; junction bases not matched to a gene: 13. Germline-derived CDR1 and CDR2 are SEHNR and FQNEAQ (reference sequence). The CDR3 reads CASSPQGTSLLNNEQFF. DNA of the CDR3: TGTGCCAGCAGCCCACAGGGGACTAGCCTTCTGAACAATGAGCAGTTCTTC.